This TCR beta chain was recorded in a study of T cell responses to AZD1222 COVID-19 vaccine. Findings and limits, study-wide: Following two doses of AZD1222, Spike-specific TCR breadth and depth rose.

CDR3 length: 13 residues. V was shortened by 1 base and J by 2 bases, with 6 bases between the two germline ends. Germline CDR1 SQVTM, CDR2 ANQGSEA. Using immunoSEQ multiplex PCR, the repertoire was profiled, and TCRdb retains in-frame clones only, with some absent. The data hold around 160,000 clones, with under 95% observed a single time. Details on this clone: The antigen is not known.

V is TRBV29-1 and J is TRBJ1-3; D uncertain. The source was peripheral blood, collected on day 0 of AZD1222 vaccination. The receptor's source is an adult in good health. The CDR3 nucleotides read TGCAGCGTTGAAGGGGAGACTGGAAACACCATATATTTT. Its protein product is CSVEGETGNTIYF.